The 18 T cell receptor beta chains below were found in one sample sequenced in a study of shared clonotypes between healthy human individuals. Generated by immunoSEQ multiplex PCR, the TCRdb table keeps only in-frame clones and is missing some. The sample carries 450,000 to 700,000 clones, 95% to 96% recorded once. Naive CD8 isolation took CD45RO-negative cells positively selected for CCR7 and excluded terminally differentiated effector memory CD45RA+ cells. The sequenced sample consisted of naive CD8+ T cells sorted from blood. All receptors come from a woman between 25 and 40 years old in good health.

The rearrangement uses TRBV9 and TRBJ2-7; D is ambiguous. With 4 bases removed from V and 4 bases from J, the gap between germline ends came to 12 bases. The CDR3 has 13 residues. Germline loops: CDR1 SGDLS, CDR2 YYNGEE. The CDR3 here is CASSPGAPYEQYF. The CDR3 DNA reads TGTGCCAGCAGCCCCGGCGCCCCGTACGAGCAGTACTTC.

J is TRBJ2-7 and V is TRBV27, with a weak D call TRBD1 (5 bases). Germline CDR1 is MNHEY and CDR2 is SMNVEV (reference sequence). The CDR3 is made up of 14 amino acids. With 3 bases removed from V and 3 bases from J, the gap between germline ends came to 12 bases. CDR3: CASSFSAGNYEQYF. The CDR3 DNA sequence: TGTGCCAGCAGTTTTTCGGCAGGGAACTACGAGCAGTACTTC.

V and J are TRBV14 and TRBJ2-7; possible D gene TRBD2, 6 bases. Trimming cost V 2 bases and J 2 bases, with 13 bases left between them. Germline CDR1 reads SGHDN; CDR2 reads FVKESK. The CDR3 runs 15 residues. The CDR3 nucleotides are TGTGCCAGCAGCCAACATCGGGGGATTGCCTACGAGCAGTACTTC. It translates to CASSQHRGIAYEQYF.

This clone was seen just once. The gene calls are TRBV19 and TRBJ2-7; 7 bases are shared with TRBD2. V lost 9 bases and J lost 3; bases outside the gene matches: 8. CDR3 length: 13 amino acids. Looked up from germline, CDR1 is LNHDA and CDR2 is SQIVND (reference sequence). The CDR3 coding sequence is TGTGCCAGCACCTCTCGGGAGGACTACGAGCAGTACTTC. Translated, it gives CASTSREDYEQYF.

This chain joins TRBV10-1 and TRBJ2-1; D perhaps matches TRBD2 (6 bases). The V end lost 1 base, the J end lost 3 bases, and 10 bases lay between the germline ends. The CDR3 covers 15 residues. Germline-derived CDR1 and CDR2 are WNHNN and SYGVQD (reference sequence). For the CDR3, the DNA is TGCGCCAGCAGTGAGTTTGCGGGAAGCTACAATGAGCAGTTCTTC. It translates to CASSEFAGSYNEQFF.

The DNA for the CDR3 is TGTGCCAGCAGTTTAGCCGACTCCTCCTACAATGAGCAGTTCTTC. Encoded protein: CASSLADSSYNEQFF. The rearrangement uses TRBV27 and TRBJ2-1; D remains ambiguous. The CDR3 extends over 15 amino acids. V was cut by 2 bases and J by 0 bases, with 8 bases left in between. Per the germline V gene, CDR1 is MNHEY and CDR2 is SMNVEV (reference sequence).

This clone occurred once. V is TRBV25-1 and J is TRBJ2-1; TRBD2 aligns across 8 bases. The CDR3 is 14 amino acids. The trim removed 5 bases at V and 0 bases at J, leaving 0 bases unmatched. Germline assignment: CDR1 MGHDK and CDR2 SYGVNS. The CDR3 spells CASSSGSSYNEQFF. CDR3 coding DNA: TGTGCCAGCAGTAGCGGGAGCTCCTACAATGAGCAGTTCTTC.

The chain recombines TRBV27 with TRBJ2-7; D call uncertain. CDR1 MNHEY and CDR2 SMNVEV come from the germline V gene (reference sequence). The CDR3 totals 16 residues. Trimming removed 5 bases at V and 2 bases at J, with 19 bases between. This CDR3 is CASSPYQMSVTYEQYF. The DNA of the CDR3 is TGTGCCAGCAGTCCGTACCAGATGAGCGTTACCTACGAGCAGTACTTC.

The chain links TRBV4-1 to TRBJ2-5, with 13 bases lining up with TRBD2. The CDR3 loop spans 18 amino acids. The ends lost 0 bases at V and 2 bases at J; junction bases unmatched: 6. From germline, CDR1 is MGHRA and CDR2 YSYEKL. CDR3 amino acids: CASSQELAGGPDQETQYF. As DNA, the CDR3 is TGCGCCAGCAGCCAAGAACTAGCGGGAGGGCCGGATCAAGAGACCCAGTACTTC.

The CDR3 DNA reads TGTGCCAGCAGAGAGACAGGGATAACCGGGGAGCTGTTTTTT. It encodes CASRETGITGELFF. The rearrangement uses TRBV5-5 and TRBJ2-2; TRBD1 agrees at 7 bases. V lost 5 bases and J lost 5; bases outside the gene matches: 6. Germline CDR1 SGHKS, CDR2 YYEKEE (reference sequence). The CDR3 is 14 amino acids.

The chain joins TRBV19 to TRBJ1-5, with D tentatively TRBD1 (5 bases). CDR1 and CDR2 (germline): LNHDA, SQIVND (reference sequence). V was cut by 4 bases and J by 0 bases, with 16 bases left in between. The CDR3 is 17 residues long. CDR3 region: CASSRPGLGFSNQPQHF. The CDR3 DNA is TGTGCCAGTAGTAGGCCGGGACTAGGCTTTAGCAATCAGCCCCAGCATTTT.

In DNA, the CDR3 is TGTGCCAGCAGTTTAACAAGGGGGACTAGCACAGATACGCAGTATTTT. Amino acid sequence: CASSLTRGTSTDTQYF. This chain links TRBV27 with TRBJ2-3; tentatively, D is TRBD1 or TRBD2 (6 bases each). The CDR3 sequence is 16 residues long. Trimming pared 2 bases from V and 0 bases from J, leaving 12 bases between. CDR1 and CDR2 from the germline V gene are MNHEY and SMNVEV (reference sequence).

This sequence joins TRBV7-9 and TRBJ1-5, with D possibly being TRBD1 (5 bases). The CDR3 covers 16 residues. Trimming removed 1 base from V and 0 bases from J, with 10 bases in between. Germline V gene data show CDR1 as SEHNR and CDR2 as FQNEAQ (reference sequence). This chain's CDR3 is CASSLGGPYSNQPQHF. CDR3 in DNA: TGTGCCAGCAGCTTAGGGGGCCCTTATAGCAATCAGCCCCAGCATTTT.

V usage is TRBV28 and J usage is TRBJ2-1; 7 bases agree with TRBD1. This CDR3 has 14 amino acids. CDR1 MDHEN and CDR2 SYDVKM come from the germline V gene. The CDR3 DNA sequence: TGTGCTGTGAGGGGGCTCGGCTCTCTCGATGAGCAGTTCTTC. It specifies CAVRGLGSLDEQFF.

The chain combines TRBV12-5 with TRBJ1-1, with 7 nucleotides matching TRBD1. J was trimmed by 6 bases and V by 4 bases; bases with no gene match: 17. The CDR3 has 17 residues. CDR1 LGHNT and CDR2 FRNRAP come from the germline V gene. The CDR3 sequence is CASGSNTGVVSLSEAFF. CDR3 in DNA: TGTGCTAGTGGTTCAAACACAGGGGTCGTTAGTCTTTCTGAAGCTTTCTTT.

The chain employs TRBV9 and TRBJ1-1; 8 nucleotides agree with TRBD1. The trim removed 4 bases at V and 11 bases at J, leaving 13 bases unmatched. This CDR3 has 14 amino acids. Germline V gives CDR1 SGDLS, CDR2 YYNGEE. The CDR3 reads CASSLDRERSGAFF. The CDR3 DNA reads TGTGCCAGCAGCCTGGACAGGGAGAGGAGTGGGGCTTTCTTT.

This rearrangement joins TRBV27 to TRBJ1-4; D not certain. Germline loops: CDR1 MNHEY, CDR2 SMNVEV (reference sequence). This CDR3 is built from 14 residues. The V gene lost 5 bases and the J gene lost 4 bases, with 11 bases spanning the gap. CDR3 amino acids: CASSLALGNEKLFF. CDR3 DNA sequence: TGTGCCAGCAGTCTGGCCTTGGGTAATGAAAAACTGTTTTTT.

The V call is TRBV7-2, the J call TRBJ2-4, with TRBD2 identical over 7 bases. The ends lost 2 bases at V and 0 bases at J; junction bases unmatched: 4. The germline CDR1 and CDR2 sequences are SGHTA and FQGNSA. The CDR3 is 16 residues long. Written as DNA, the CDR3 is TGTGCCAGCAGCTTACGGGAGGCCCTAGCCAAAAACATTCAGTACTTC. Its protein is CASSLREALAKNIQYF. The full variable domain, rest sourced from reference TRBV7-2 and TRBJ2-4, is GAGVSQSPSNKVTEKGKDVELRCDPISGHTALYWYRQSLGQGLEFLIYFQGNSAPDKSGLPSDRFSAERTGGSVSTLTIQRTQQEDSAVYLCASSLREALAKNIQYFGAGTRLSVL.